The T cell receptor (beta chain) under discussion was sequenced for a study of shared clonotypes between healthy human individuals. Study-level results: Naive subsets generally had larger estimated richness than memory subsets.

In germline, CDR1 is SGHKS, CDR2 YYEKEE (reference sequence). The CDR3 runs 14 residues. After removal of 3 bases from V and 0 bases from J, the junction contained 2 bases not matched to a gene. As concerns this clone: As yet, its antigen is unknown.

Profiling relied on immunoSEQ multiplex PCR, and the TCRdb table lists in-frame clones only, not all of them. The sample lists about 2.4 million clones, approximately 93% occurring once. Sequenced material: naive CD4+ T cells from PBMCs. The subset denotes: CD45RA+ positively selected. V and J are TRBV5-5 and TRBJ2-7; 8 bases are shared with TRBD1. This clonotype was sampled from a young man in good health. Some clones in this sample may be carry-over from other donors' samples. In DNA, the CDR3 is TGTGCCAGCAGCTGGACAGGGAGCTCCTACGAGCAGTACTTC. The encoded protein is CASSWTGSSYEQYF.